Listed here is a single T cell receptor (beta chain). The antigen remains undetermined. The protocol was immunoSEQ multiplex PCR, while the TCRdb copy is restricted to in-frame clones and leaves out a portion. The table records approximately 6,800 clones, around 79% of them present only once. V lost 8 bases to trimming and J lost 0 bases, with 15 bases between them. The CDR3 runs to 15 residues. Germline CDR1 SEHNR, CDR2 FQNEAQ (reference sequence). This record comes from a study of immune evolution from preneoplasia to lung adenocarcinoma. Study results and limitations: Clonality was highest in normal lung, lower in later-stage lesions apparently. From normal lung to invasive adenocarcinoma, top clone frequencies appeared to decrease.

V gene TRBV7-9 combines with J gene TRBJ2-3, with D perhaps assigned TRBD1 or TRBD2 (5 bases each). This TCR was recovered from a person aged 70 to 85 with lung adenocarcinoma. The source material was FFPE adjacent normal lung tissue. CDR3: CASDYGTPSTDTQYF. CDR3 in DNA: TGTGCCAGCGATTACGGGACCCCTAGCACAGATACGCAGTATTTT.